This TCR beta chain was captured in a study of control samples from healthy donors and cancer patients. Germline V gives CDR1 SNHLY, CDR2 FYNNEI. This CDR3 is built from 15 residues. V was clipped by 4 bases and J by 0 bases; unmatched bases: 5. Assay: immunoSEQ multiplex PCR; the TCRdb copy retains only in-frame clones and omits some. This table holds under 150,000 clones, roughly 89% found once. The sequenced material came from blood. The receptor was isolated from a man younger than 45 in good health. This rearrangement joins TRBV2 to TRBJ2-7; 8 bases are shared with TRBD2. CDR3 sequence reads: CASSGSSGNSYEQYF. CDR3 in DNA: TGTGCCAGCAGTGGTAGTAGCGGGAACTCCTACGAGCAGTACTTC.